The 22 T cell receptor beta chains in this list originate from one sample, sequenced in a study of T cell clonality in common variable immunodeficiency. General study results and limits: In common variable immunodeficiency, TCR beta chains reportedly carried fewer deletions and N-nucleotide insertions.

No antigen has been assigned to these receptors. The protocol was immunoSEQ multiplex PCR, while the TCRdb copy is restricted to in-frame clones and leaves out a portion. The table lists about 28,000 clones, with no singletons. Sequenced material: peripheral blood mononuclear cells. These receptors were taken from a human donor with common variable immunodeficiency.

Of note for this clone: The sequence runs out 3 residues before the end of the CDR3; the remainder is reconstructed from the germline J gene. V usage is TRBV5-6 and J usage is TRBJ2-1; D might be TRBD2 (7 bases). The CDR3 length is 15 residues. V was shortened by 2 bases and J by 8 bases, with 17 bases between the two germline ends. Germline-derived CDR1 and CDR2 are SGHDT and YYEEEE. This chain's CDR3 is CASSFGGPRGDEQFF. The sequenced CDR3 bases are TGTGCCAGCAGCTTCGGGGGGCCCCGAGGCGATGAG.

This clone was counted at least ten times. The CDR3 end lies 3 residues beyond the end of the read and is filled in from the germline J gene. The rearrangement joins TRBV18 to TRBJ1-2, with D possibly matching TRBD1 (6 bases). V was shortened by 2 bases and J by 2 bases, with 9 bases between the two germline ends. The CDR3 spans 14 residues. Germline V gene lookup returns CDR1 KGHSH and CDR2 LQKENI. The CDR3 is CASSPGGGNYGYTF. The CDR3 bases that were read are TGTGCCAGCTCACCAGGGGGCGGAAACTATGGC.

This clone was counted only a few times. With the read ending 3 residues before the CDR3 end, the germline J gene is used to fill in that end. The V and J genes are TRBV7-9 and TRBJ1-2; 7 nucleotides agree with TRBD1. The CDR3 is 14 amino acids. CDR1 is SEHNR and CDR2 is FQNEAQ in the germline V gene (reference sequence). Trimming removed 5 bases from V and 4 bases from J; junction bases left unmatched: 7. The CDR3 region is CASSPGTALYGYTF. Partial CDR3 DNA: TGTGCCAGCAGCCCCGGGACAGCCCTCTATGGC.

This clone was picked up a small number of times. From the germline J gene comes the end of the CDR3, since the read stops 3 residues before it. The chain joins TRBV19 to TRBJ2-1; 11 nucleotides line up with TRBD1. In germline, CDR1 is LNHDA, CDR2 SQIVND (reference sequence). V gave up 7 bases and J gave up 9 bases; unmatched junction bases: 8. The CDR3 loop spans 14 amino acids. The CDR3 loop reads CASIPRTGGGEQFF. The sequenced part of the CDR3 DNA is TGTGCCAGTATCCCCCGGACAGGGGGCGGTGAG.

In regard to this clone: The read ends 3 residues early relative to the CDR3; the germline J gene fills the gap. The chain couples TRBV5-1 to TRBJ2-5; 13 bases line up with TRBD2. V shed 0 bases, J shed 5 bases, and the junction held 1 base outside the gene matches. This CDR3 is built from 15 residues. Germline CDR1 reads SGHRS; CDR2 reads YFSETQ. The CDR3 bases that were read are TGCGCCAGCAGCTTGGTGACTAGCGGGGGGGAGACC. Its protein product is CASSLVTSGGET. The full CDR3 is CASSLVTSGGETQYF.

On this clone: The read comes to an end 3 residues before the CDR3 does, leaving the germline J gene to fill in the end. V gene TRBV30 combines with J gene TRBJ1-2; TRBD1 might be the D (6 bases). CDR3 length: 13 amino acids. Germline CDR1 GTSNPN, CDR2 SVGIG (reference sequence). Trimming took off 3 bases at V and 2 bases at J, with 10 bases between the two ends. Incomplete CDR3 DNA: TGTGCCTGGAGCGACGGACAGAACTATGGC. This encodes CAWSDGQNYG. The entire CDR3 sequence reads CAWSDGQNYGYTF.

Points on this clone: Sequencing ends 3 residues short of the CDR3 end; the germline J gene provides the rest. The gene calls are TRBV6-2 or TRBV6-3 and TRBJ2-2, with a tentative D call TRBD2 (5 bases). CDR1 is MNHEY and CDR2 is SVGEGT in the germline V gene. V was cut by 5 bases and J by 3 bases, with 13 bases left in between. The CDR3 length is 15 residues. CDR3 bases read: TGTGCCAGCAGTCCCCCAGGCGGGTACACCGGGGAG. It encodes CASSPPGGYTGE. Given in full, the CDR3 is CASSPPGGYTGELFF.

Only a few counts were recorded for this clone. From the germline J gene comes the end of the CDR3, since the read stops 3 residues before it. The chain is built from TRBV5-6 and TRBJ1-2, with D hard to call. The CDR3 extends over 15 amino acids. Germline loops: CDR1 SGHDT, CDR2 YYEEEE. Trimming took off 0 bases at V and 4 bases at J, with 13 bases between the two ends. CDR3 DNA, as far as it was read: TGTGCCAGCAGCTTGGTTTCAGGCGTCTTCTATGGC. Protein sequence: CASSLVSGVFYG. The whole CDR3 sequence reads CASSLVSGVFYGYTF. Using reference TRBV5-6 and TRBJ1-2 for the parts outside the CDR3, the full variable domain is DAGVTQSPTHLIKTRGQQVTLRCSPKSGHDTVSWYQQALGQGPQFIFQYYEEEERQRGNFPDRFSGHQFPNYSSELNVNALLLGDSALYLCASSLVSGVFYGYTFGSGTRLTVV.

This clone was recorded many times. Sequencing ends 3 residues short of the CDR3 end; the germline J gene provides the rest. This chain connects TRBV19 to TRBJ1-2; 10 nucleotides align to TRBD1. V lost 5 bases, J lost 3 bases, and 6 bases stayed unmatched. CDR3 length: 15 amino acids. Germline values: CDR1 LNHDA, CDR2 SQIVND (reference sequence). The part of the CDR3 DNA that was read is TGTGCCAGTAGTCCGCGACAGGGGGCCTACTATGGC. Encoded protein: CASSPRQGAYYG. The full-length CDR3 reads as CASSPRQGAYYGYTF. The entire variable domain, with the rest obtained from reference TRBV19 and TRBJ1-2, is as follows: DGGITQSPKYLFRKEGQNVTLSCEQNLNHDAMYWYRQDPGQGLRLIYYSQIVNDFQKGDIAEGYSVSREKKESFPLTVTSAQKNPTAFYLCASSPRQGAYYGYTFGSGTRLTVV.

This clone was observed many times. With the read ending 3 residues before the CDR3 end, the germline J gene is used to fill in that end. This chain joins TRBV5-1 and TRBJ2-1, with D hard to call. The CDR3 consists of 16 residues. V shed 3 bases and J shed 0 bases, with 13 bases lying between them. Looked up from germline, CDR1 is SGHRS and CDR2 is YFSETQ. The CDR3 bases that were read are TGCGCCAGCAGCTCATCAGAGAATCCCTCCTACAATGAG. Amino acids: CASSSSENPSYNE. The CDR3 reads in full as CASSSSENPSYNEQFF.

The sample holds a few counts of this clone. The read is 3 residues too short to cover the CDR3 end, so that end is filled in from the germline J gene. The J gene is TRBJ2-5, the V gene TRBV6-1; 7 bases match TRBD2. The CDR3 is made up of 14 amino acids. The junction had 5 bases not matched to a gene; V was cut back by 4 bases and J by 3 bases. Germline V lookup: CDR1 MNHNS, CDR2 SASEGT. The CDR3 region is CASSAGTIEETQYF. The DNA read from the CDR3 is TGTGCCAGCAGTGCCGGGACTATAGAAGAGACC.

Concerning this clone itself: Coverage ceases 3 residues before the CDR3 finishes, and the germline J gene fills in the end. This chain connects TRBV5-6 to TRBJ2-7; 7 bases map to TRBD1. Germline CDR1 and CDR2: SGHDT and YYEEEE. J gave up 2 bases and V 7 bases, and 3 bases lay outside the gene matches. This CDR3 comprises 12 residues. Incomplete CDR3 DNA: TGTGCCAGCTCGGACAGGACCTACGAG. Encoded protein: CASSDRTYE. The whole CDR3 sequence reads CASSDRTYEQYF.

Comment on this clone: The DNA ends 3 residues before the CDR3 does, and the rest of the CDR3 is filled in from the germline J gene. This CDR3 is also generated by other DNA sequences in the sample. The J gene is TRBJ1-2, the V gene TRBV18; 7 nucleotides match TRBD1. Trimming removed 6 bases from V and 6 bases from J; junction bases left unmatched: 4. The CDR3 length is 12 residues. Per germline, CDR1 KGHSH and CDR2 LQKENI. CDR3 bases read: TGTGCCAGCTCGCTTACAGGGGATGGC. Encoded protein: CASSLTGDG. The full CDR3 protein reads CASSLTGDGYTF.

This clone was found many times. The observed sequence ends 3 residues before the CDR3 terminus, with the missing tail filled in from the germline J gene. The same CDR3 arises from other DNA sequences in this sample as well. The chain combines TRBV18 with TRBJ1-4, with D unresolved. Germline V gene lookup returns CDR1 KGHSH and CDR2 LQKENI. The CDR3 sequence is 14 residues long. The V end was cut by 1 base, the J end by 7 bases, with 10 bases between. Partial CDR3 DNA: TGTGCCAGCTCACCACAATCTCGAGGTGAAAAA. This gives the protein CASSPQSRGEK. The full-length CDR3 reads as CASSPQSRGEKLFF.

This clone was counted at least ten times. The CDR3 end lies 3 residues beyond the end of the read and is filled in from the germline J gene. This chain uses TRBV30 with TRBJ2-4, with 9 positions matching TRBD2. The CDR3 loop spans 16 amino acids. CDR1 and CDR2 from the germline V gene are GTSNPN and SVGIG (reference sequence). The V gene end was trimmed by 5 bases and the J gene end by 2 bases; junction bases not matched to a gene: 10. The CDR3 protein is CAWAARGGGSKNIQYF. CDR3 DNA, as far as it was read: TGTGCCTGGGCGGCCCGCGGGGGGGGTTCCAAAAACATT.

This clone has a count of ten or more. Coverage ceases 3 residues before the CDR3 finishes, and the germline J gene fills in the end. The rearrangement links TRBV7-9 to TRBJ1-1; D remains unclear. CDR1 and CDR2 (germline): SEHNR, FQNEAQ (reference sequence). The germline V and J ends were trimmed by 5 bases and 4 bases, with 8 bases remaining between them. CDR3 length: 12 amino acids. The part of the CDR3 DNA that was read is TGTGCCAGCAGCCCAACAGTCACTGAA. Translating it yields CASSPTVTE. The full-length CDR3 reads as CASSPTVTEAFF. Full variable domain (rest looked up from reference TRBV7-9 and TRBJ1-1): DTGVSQNPRHKITKRGQNVTFRCDPISEHNRLYWYRQTLGQGPEFLTYFQNEAQLEKSRLLSDRFSAERPKGSFSTLEIQRTEQGDSAMYLCASSPTVTEAFFGQGTRLTVV.

About this clone itself: The read falls 3 residues short of the CDR3 end, and the missing part is taken from the germline J gene. The gene calls are TRBV7-8 and TRBJ1-4, with a weak D call TRBD1 (6 bases). CDR1 and CDR2 (germline): SGHVS, FQNEAQ. The CDR3 loop spans 13 amino acids. V was shortened by 7 bases and J by 7 bases, with 13 bases between the two germline ends. The sequenced CDR3 bases are TGTGCCAGCACTGGGGGCTTGGGTGAAAAA. Translation gives CASTGGLGEK. From start to end, the CDR3 is CASTGGLGEKLFF.

This clone was seen a handful of times. The sequenced part of the CDR3 DNA is TGCAGTGCTAGAGATCCCGAGAGACTTGCGTCCTACGAG. It is translated as CSARDPERLASYE. The complete CDR3 reads CSARDPERLASYEQYF. The chain has TRBV20-1 and TRBJ2-7; D not resolved. The read falls 3 residues short of the CDR3 end, and the missing part is taken from the germline J gene. Trimming removed 0 bases at V and 1 base at J, with 16 bases between. The CDR3 sequence is 16 residues long. Germline-derived CDR1 and CDR2 are DFQATT and SNEGSKA (reference sequence).

With respect to this clone: The read finishes 3 residues shy of the CDR3 end, and the germline J gene is used to complete it. The chain employs TRBV30 and TRBJ2-1; 7 nucleotides match TRBD2. Germline assignment: CDR1 GTSNPN and CDR2 SVGIG (reference sequence). The V segment lost 2 bases and the J segment 7 bases; nucleotides outside the gene matches: 11. This CDR3 contains 15 residues. The CDR3 reads CAWSSPTSPRNEQFF. Partial CDR3 DNA: TGTGCCTGGAGTTCACCGACTAGCCCCCGTAATGAG.

As for this clone: The CDR3 end falls 3 residues outside the read, so it is completed with the germline J gene. This chain uses TRBV7-9 with TRBJ1-1, with 8 positions matching TRBD1. Germline CDR1 is SEHNR and CDR2 is FQNEAQ (reference sequence). V was pared by 5 bases and J by 6 bases, with 5 bases of the junction left unmatched. The CDR3 spans 13 residues. The covered CDR3 bases are TGTGCCAGCAGCCCTATGACAGGGGCTGAA. It yields the protein CASSPMTGAE. The full CDR3 sequence reads CASSPMTGAEAFF.

As concerns this clone: The read is 3 residues too short to cover the CDR3 end, so that end is filled in from the germline J gene. The J gene is TRBJ1-1, the V gene TRBV18; a possible D gene is TRBD1 (6 bases). V shed 4 bases and J shed 1 base, with 16 bases lying between them. The CDR3 spans 16 residues. Germline CDR1 is KGHSH and CDR2 is LQKENI. Partial CDR3 DNA: TGTGCCAGCTCACTTGGGGTGGGACACTCGAACACTGAA. This translates into CASSLGVGHSNTE. The entire CDR3 reads CASSLGVGHSNTEAFF.

Comments on this clone: The read gets to within 3 residues of the CDR3 end, and the germline J gene fills in the rest. V is TRBV18 and J is TRBJ1-2, with D possibly TRBD1 on 5 matching bases. The CDR3 is 12 amino acids. Trimming removed 5 bases at V and 4 bases at J, with 8 bases between. Looked up from germline, CDR1 is KGHSH and CDR2 is LQKENI. This CDR3 is CASSMGLYGYTF. The covered CDR3 bases are TGTGCCAGCTCAATGGGGCTCTATGGC.